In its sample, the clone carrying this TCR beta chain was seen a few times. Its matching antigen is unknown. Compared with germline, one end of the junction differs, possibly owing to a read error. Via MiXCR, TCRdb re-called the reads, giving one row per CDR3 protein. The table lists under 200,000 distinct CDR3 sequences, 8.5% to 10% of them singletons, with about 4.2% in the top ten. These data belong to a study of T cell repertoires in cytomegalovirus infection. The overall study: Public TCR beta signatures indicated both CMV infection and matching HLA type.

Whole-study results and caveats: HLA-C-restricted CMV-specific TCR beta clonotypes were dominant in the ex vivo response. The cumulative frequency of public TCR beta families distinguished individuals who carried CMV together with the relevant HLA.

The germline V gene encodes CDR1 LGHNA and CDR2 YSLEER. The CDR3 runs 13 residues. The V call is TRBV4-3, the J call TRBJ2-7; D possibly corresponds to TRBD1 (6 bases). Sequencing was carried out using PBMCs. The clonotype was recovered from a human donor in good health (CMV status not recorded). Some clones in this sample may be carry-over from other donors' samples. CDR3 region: CASSQDDRTGPLF. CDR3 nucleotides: TGCGCCAGCAGCCAAGATGATCGAACAGGGCCTCTCTTC.